Below, 18 T cell receptor beta chains from the same sample are listed, as sequenced in a study of PD-L1 blockade in urothelial cancer. Sequencing used immunoSEQ multiplex PCR; TCRdb keeps in-frame clones, though not all of them. Seen here are some 74,000 clones, around 85% observed once, and the top ten hold about 6.2%. Sample time point: pretreatment peripheral blood. The material sequenced was PBMCs, taken around atezolizumab (anti-PD-L1) treatment. These receptors were collected from a man aged 40-49 years with urothelial cancer.

This clone was counted between two and nine times. The chain is built from TRBV4-3 and TRBJ2-7, with a weak D call TRBD2 (7 bases). Germline assignment: CDR1 LGHNA and CDR2 YSLEER. Trimming shortened V by 3 bases and J by 7 bases, and 13 bases separated the two germline ends. This CDR3 is built from 13 residues. The CDR3 DNA follows: TGCGCCAGCAGCCACTACAGGGAGGGGGAGCAGTACTTC. Translating it yields CASSHYREGEQYF.

The sample holds a few counts of this clone. V is TRBV27 and J is TRBJ1-1; 11 bases are a match to TRBD1. The V gene's germline CDR1 is MNHEY and CDR2 SMNVEV (reference sequence). CDR3 size: 15 residues. V gave up 2 bases and J gave up 6 bases; unmatched junction bases: 5. CDR3 DNA sequence: TGTGCCAGCAGTTTAAGCGGGACAGGGGGGGCTGAAGCTTTCTTT. Residues: CASSLSGTGGAEAFF.

The chain joins TRBV6-5 to TRBJ2-7, with 7 bases that match TRBD1. Germline V gene data show CDR1 as MNHEY and CDR2 as SVGAGI. The CDR3 consists of 15 residues. J was trimmed by 0 bases and V by 2 bases; bases with no gene match: 4. CDR3 nucleotide sequence: TGTGCCAGCAGTTACAATACAGGGGCCTCCTACGAGCAGTACTTC. This translates into CASSYNTGASYEQYF.

The chain carries TRBV28 and TRBJ2-3, with TRBD2 identical over 9 bases. Germline V CDR1 and CDR2: MDHEN, SYDVKM. The V gene end was trimmed by 3 bases and the J gene end by 5 bases; junction bases not matched to a gene: 12. The CDR3 contains 17 residues. Here the CDR3 DNA reads TGTGCCAGCAGTTTCGTACCTATAGCGGGAGATGAAGATACGCAGTATTTT. Amino acids: CASSFVPIAGDEDTQYF.

V usage is TRBV5-4 and J usage is TRBJ2-7, with 14 bases lining up with TRBD2. CDR3 length: 16 amino acids. CDR1 SGHNT and CDR2 YYREEE come from the germline V gene (reference sequence). V lost 3 bases, J lost 3 bases, and 5 bases stayed unmatched. CDR3 sequence reads: CASSWGLAGVDYEQYF. The CDR3 nucleotides are TGTGCCAGCAGCTGGGGACTAGCGGGAGTGGACTACGAGCAGTACTTC.

This chain connects TRBV29-1 to TRBJ2-5, with TRBD2 matching over 15 bases. The V and J ends lost 3 bases and 4 bases, in that order; junction bases with no gene match: 3. Germline-derived CDR1 and CDR2 are SQVTM and ANQGSEA. This CDR3 region has 15 residues. CDR3 residues: CSVEGLAGGGETQYF. CDR3 DNA sequence: TGCAGCGTTGAGGGACTAGCGGGAGGAGGAGAGACCCAGTACTTC.

V and J are TRBV19 and TRBJ2-7, with 7 bases identical to TRBD1. With 9 bases clipped from V and 2 bases from J, the junction kept 4 bases outside the gene matches. Germline loops: CDR1 LNHDA, CDR2 SQIVND (reference sequence). This CDR3 region has 12 residues. CDR3 nucleotides: TGTGCCAGCGGGACAGCAGCCTACGAGCAGTACTTC. Translating gives CASGTAAYEQYF.

V gene TRBV7-9 combines with J gene TRBJ2-1; no definite D call. The CDR3 consists of 11 residues. Germline-derived CDR1 and CDR2 are SEHNR and FQNEAQ (reference sequence). Trimming removed 3 bases from V and 9 bases from J, with 6 bases in between. CDR3 sequence: CASSFRSEQFF. The CDR3 nucleotides are TGTGCCAGCAGCTTTAGAAGTGAGCAGTTCTTC.

The chain couples TRBV30 to TRBJ1-5; D unclear. The CDR3 has 12 amino acids. Deletions cut 5 bases from V and 2 bases from J, with 7 bases between. Germline V CDR1 and CDR2: GTSNPN, SVGIG (reference sequence). CDR3 loop: CAWARGNQPQHF. In nucleotides, the CDR3 is TGTGCCTGGGCGCGGGGCAATCAGCCCCAGCATTTT.

The chain couples TRBV11-2 to TRBJ2-3; D is possibly TRBD2 (5 bases). CDR1 and CDR2 from the germline V gene are SGHAT and FQNNGV. This CDR3 is 15 amino acids long. Trimming pared 0 bases from V and 0 bases from J, leaving 7 bases between. CDR3 sequence (DNA): TGTGCCAGCAGCTTAGATCGCGGGAGCACAGATACGCAGTATTTT. It codes for CASSLDRGSTDTQYF.

V gene TRBV7-9 combines with J gene TRBJ1-2; TRBD1 matches 8 bases. Germline-derived CDR1 and CDR2 are SEHNR and FQNEAQ (reference sequence). V lost 5 bases, J lost 8 bases, and 4 bases stayed unmatched. The CDR3 has 12 amino acids. CDR3 nucleotide sequence: TGTGCCAGCAGCCCGACAGGGGACGGCTACACCTTC. As protein: CASSPTGDGYTF.

This rearrangement joins TRBV5-4 to TRBJ2-7; D is possibly TRBD1 (6 bases). This CDR3 spans 15 amino acids. In germline, CDR1 is SGHNT, CDR2 YYREEE (reference sequence). V was trimmed by 3 bases and J by 4 bases, leaving 17 bases between them. The CDR3 loop reads CASSSGQQGPYEQYF. The CDR3 DNA reads as TGTGCCAGCAGCTCGGGACAACAGGGTCCTTACGAGCAGTACTTC.

J is TRBJ2-1 and V is TRBV7-6; D gene uncertain. Looked up from germline, CDR1 is SGHVS and CDR2 is FNYEAQ. V lost 5 bases to trimming and J lost 6 bases, with 11 bases between them. The CDR3 has 13 amino acids. The CDR3 region has the DNA TGTGCCAGCAGCGGATGGGCCACCAATGAGCAGTTCTTC. Translating it yields CASSGWATNEQFF.

The chain combines TRBV7-2 with TRBJ1-2, with a weak D call TRBD1 (5 bases). V dropped 5 bases and J dropped 7 bases, with 20 bases sitting between them. In germline, CDR1 is SGHTA, CDR2 FQGNSA. The CDR3 totals 15 residues. The CDR3 is CASSGQGRGGGGYTF. CDR3 bases: TGTGCCAGCAGCGGACAAGGTCGGGGAGGAGGTGGCTACACCTTC.

The chain recombines TRBV28 with TRBJ2-7; D may be TRBD1 (5 bases). Germline values: CDR1 MDHEN, CDR2 SYDVKM. Deletions cut 6 bases from V and 2 bases from J, with 20 bases between. The CDR3 consists of 16 residues. The CDR3 DNA is TGTGCCAGCAGGCCCATGGACACCGCCCGCCCCTACGAGCAGTACTTC. Translation: CASRPMDTARPYEQYF. The full variable domain, with the rest looked up from reference TRBV28 and TRBJ2-7, is DVKVTQSSRYLVKRTGEKVFLECVQDMDHENMFWYRQDPGLGLRLIYFSYDVKMKEKGDIPEGYSVSREKKERFSLILESASTNQTSMYLCASRPMDTARPYEQYFGPGTRLTVT.

This rearrangement joins TRBV11-3 to TRBJ2-5, with a possible D match to TRBD2 (6 bases). CDR3 size: 14 residues. The V gene lost 3 bases and the J gene lost 3 bases, with 11 bases spanning the gap. CDR1 is SGHNT and CDR2 is YENEEA in the germline V gene. In DNA form, the CDR3 reads TGTGCCAGCAGCTTGGGGCGGGAAGAAGAGACCCAGTACTTC. Translating it yields CASSLGREEETQYF.

Remarks on this clone: Other DNA sequences in this specimen translate into the identical CDR3. This chain uses TRBV2 with TRBJ1-1; no reliable D call. The CDR3 extends over 13 amino acids. Germline CDR1 and CDR2: SNHLY and FYNNEI. Trimming shortened V by 2 bases and J by 1 base, and 5 bases separated the two germline ends. CDR3 protein: CASSERGNTEAFF. Here the CDR3 DNA reads TGTGCCAGCAGTGAACGGGGGAACACTGAAGCTTTCTTT. The full variable domain, its missing parts supplied by reference TRBV2 and TRBJ1-1, is EPEVTQTPSHQVTQMGQEVILRCVPISNHLYFYWYRQILGQKVEFLVSFYNNEISEKSEIFDDQFSVERPDGSNFTLKIRSTKLEDSAMYFCASSERGNTEAFFGQGTRLTVV.

The V and J genes are TRBV27 and TRBJ2-1; D gene ambiguous. V lost 3 bases and J lost 0, with 6 bases in between. This CDR3 is 14 amino acids long. Germline lookup yields CDR1 MNHEY and CDR2 SMNVEV (reference sequence). CDR3 nucleotide sequence: TGTGCCAGCAGTTTCTCGAGCTCCTACAATGAGCAGTTCTTC. The encoded protein is CASSFSSSYNEQFF.